This T cell receptor (beta chain) was identified in a study of blood T cell repertoires in COVID-19. At the level of the study: Samples taken during acute and convalescent COVID-19 were collected in the United States, Italy and Spain. T cells, B-cell-depleted T cells, or PBMCs provided the cDNA or gDNA that served as material.

Clones were sequenced by immunoSEQ multiplex PCR, and TCRdb holds only the in-frame ones, with some missing. This sample has under 150,000 clones, with about 88% found just once. There are 19 residues in the CDR3. The V gene's germline CDR1 is SGHTA and CDR2 FQGNSA. With 2 bases clipped from V and 4 bases from J, the junction kept 19 bases outside the gene matches. This receptor was taken from a woman in her 70s who had recovered from COVID-19. The sequenced sample was peripheral blood. The V gene is TRBV7-2, the J gene TRBJ2-5; 7 bases line up with TRBD2. The CDR3 nucleotides read TGTGCCAGCAGCTTACGCCCAGGGTGGGAGGGCCGGTTTCGAGAGACCCAGTACTTC. It is translated as CASSLRPGWEGRFRETQYF.